The rows below give T cell receptor beta chains drawn from one sample of a study of CD8 T cells in ankylosing spondylitis. TCRdb reprocessed the 5' RACE reads with MiXCR, giving one entry per CDR3 protein. The sample has some 800,000 distinct CDR3 sequences; about 12% are singletons. The specimen was blood, either unsorted or a sorted T cell fraction (not recorded which). The receptors stem from a male donor with ankylosing spondylitis. The CDR3 runs from the conserved cysteine through the conserved F or W. Fields, in order: D gene, V gene, CDR3 protein. A D gene is named only where the DNA matches it firmly.

>-|TRBV10-3
CATQSDTLNTEAFF
>TRBD1|TRBV20-1
CSAVTGARVYNEQFF
>-|TRBV4-3
CASSQVRSRARADTQYF
>TRBD1|TRBV20-1
CSVYPGQGITYEQYF
>-|TRBV18
CASLRDQNSPLHF
>-|TRBV5-1
CASSPSPGEDTQYF
>-|TRBV5-6
CASSFIGSRERQYF
>TRBD2|TRBV3-1
CASSQTLAWNTQYF
>-|TRBV6-5
CASSLRQATDTQYF
>-|TRBV29-1
CSAAPSLGADTQYF
>-|TRBV4-3
CASSQDWGGSNYGYTF
>-|TRBV10-1
CASSEQVGNEQFF
>-|TRBV20-1
CSAREVKRGSEQFF
>TRBD2|TRBV5-1
CASSPGTSARNSYEQYF
>TRBD1|TRBV11-1
CASSPQNRGTSLGIEAFF
>-|TRBV15
CATSRKSGTETQYF
>-|TRBV14
CASSQSGYSASYTF
>-|TRBV5-8
CASSLGLGENSPLHF
>TRBD1|TRBV20-1
CSSTGANTEAFF
>-|TRBV6-5
CASSYDSQGRGETQYF
>-|TRBV28
CASSLYRDEQYF
>-|TRBV18
CASSPPDKYYNEQFF
>-|TRBV3-1
CASSQDEGVGYEQFF
>-|TRBV20-1
CSGNGRGSTTDTQYF
>TRBD2|TRBV5-1
CASSFRGSSEETQYF
>-|TRBV5-1
CASSLVPVSYEQYF
>-|TRBV5-5
CASSVPGSQETQYF